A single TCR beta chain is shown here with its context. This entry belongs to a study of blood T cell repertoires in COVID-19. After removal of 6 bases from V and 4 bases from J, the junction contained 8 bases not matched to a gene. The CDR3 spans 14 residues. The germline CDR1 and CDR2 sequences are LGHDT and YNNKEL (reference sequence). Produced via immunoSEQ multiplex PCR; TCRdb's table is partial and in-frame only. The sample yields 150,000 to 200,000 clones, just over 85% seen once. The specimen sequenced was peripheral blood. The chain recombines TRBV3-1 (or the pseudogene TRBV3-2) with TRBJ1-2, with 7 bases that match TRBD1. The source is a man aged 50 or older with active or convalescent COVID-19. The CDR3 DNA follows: TGTGCCAGCAGGGAAGGGGCAGGGGGCTATGGCTACACCTTC. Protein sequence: CASREGAGGYGYTF.